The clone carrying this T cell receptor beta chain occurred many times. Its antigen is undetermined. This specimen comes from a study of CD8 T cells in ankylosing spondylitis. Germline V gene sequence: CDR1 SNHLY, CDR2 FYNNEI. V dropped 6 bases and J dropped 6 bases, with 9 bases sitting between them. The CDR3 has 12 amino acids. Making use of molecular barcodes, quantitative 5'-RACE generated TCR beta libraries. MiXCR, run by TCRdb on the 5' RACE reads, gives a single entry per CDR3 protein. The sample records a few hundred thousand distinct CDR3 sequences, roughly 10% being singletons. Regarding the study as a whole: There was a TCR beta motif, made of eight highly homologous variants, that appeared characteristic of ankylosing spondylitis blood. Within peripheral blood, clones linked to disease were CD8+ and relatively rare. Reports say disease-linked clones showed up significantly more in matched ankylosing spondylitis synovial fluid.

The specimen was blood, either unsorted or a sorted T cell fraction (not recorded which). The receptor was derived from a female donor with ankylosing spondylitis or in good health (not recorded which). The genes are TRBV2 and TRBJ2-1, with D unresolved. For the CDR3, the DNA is TGTGCCAGCAGCCAAGGAATCAATGAGCAGTTCTTC. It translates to CASSQGINEQFF.